This passage covers 8 T cell receptor beta chains from one sample sequenced in a study of cytomegalovirus exposure and HLA in healthy donors. The PCR employed 60 Vbeta primers together with 13 Jbeta primers. Using immunoSEQ multiplex PCR, the repertoire was profiled, and TCRdb retains in-frame clones only, with some absent. The sample table sets out approximately 120,000 clones. Specimen: PBMCs. The origin of the receptors is a young man in good health and CMV-seronegative.

The chain links TRBV6-1 to TRBJ2-6, with a tentative D call TRBD1 (5 bases). The CDR3 spans 14 residues. The V gene lost 10 bases and the J gene lost 0 bases, with 10 bases spanning the gap. Germline V lookup: CDR1 MNHNS, CDR2 SASEGT. As DNA, the CDR3 is TGTGCCATCTCAGGGCTCTCTGGGGCCAACGTCCTGACTTTC. Translation: CAISGLSGANVLTF.

The gene calls are TRBV4-1 and TRBJ1-6; 10 bases match TRBD1. The CDR3 contains 17 residues. Losses at the gene ends were 5 bases for V and 7 bases for J; bases not matched to a gene: 11. The germline V gene encodes CDR1 MGHRA and CDR2 YSYEKL. CDR3 in amino acids: CASSESTGGAGNSPLHF. The CDR3 nucleotides are TGCGCCAGCAGCGAATCGACAGGGGGCGCGGGAAATTCACCCCTCCACTTT.

The genes are TRBV6-1 and TRBJ2-3; 7 bases match TRBD2. Germline CDR1 is MNHNS and CDR2 is SASEGT. CDR3 length: 15 amino acids. V gave up 2 bases and J gave up 0 bases; unmatched junction bases: 2. CDR3 loop: CASSESGTSTDTQYF. The CDR3 DNA reads TGTGCCAGCAGTGAAAGCGGGACTAGCACAGATACGCAGTATTTT.

The chain carries TRBV2 and TRBJ2-5; the D is unclear. The length of the CDR3 is 13 residues. Germline CDR1 and CDR2: SNHLY and FYNNEI. The V gene lost 4 bases and the J gene lost 7 bases, with 13 bases spanning the gap. In DNA, the CDR3 is TGTGCCAGCAGTGGGGCGAACGGTGGGACCCAGTACTTC. It translates to CASSGANGGTQYF.

The rearrangement links TRBV4-1 to TRBJ1-1, with no clear D. V was pared by 0 bases and J by 1 base, with 12 bases between. The germline V gene has CDR1 MGHRA and CDR2 YSYEKL. The CDR3 runs to 16 residues. The CDR3 region has the DNA TGCGCCAGCAGCCAAGACCCGGTTTCCTGGAACACTGAAGCTTTCTTT. Its protein product is CASSQDPVSWNTEAFF.

The V gene is TRBV4-1, the J gene TRBJ2-7; possible D gene TRBD1, 6 bases. The V end was cut by 0 bases, the J end by 4 bases, with 10 bases between. The CDR3 spans 14 residues. Germline loops: CDR1 MGHRA, CDR2 YSYEKL. The CDR3 nucleotides are TGCGCCAGCAGCCAAGAGGGACACCAATACGAGCAGTACTTC. It codes for CASSQEGHQYEQYF.

The chain recombines TRBV30 with TRBJ2-7; D not certain. V lost 6 bases to trimming and J lost 0 bases, with 9 bases between them. The CDR3 consists of 12 residues. Germline V gives CDR1 GTSNPN, CDR2 SVGIG (reference sequence). The DNA for the CDR3 is TGTGCCTGCCTCCGGTCCTCCTACGAGCAGTACTTC. Its protein product is CACLRSSYEQYF.

The chain employs TRBV27 and TRBJ1-1; a possible D gene is TRBD1 (6 bases). Germline CDR1 is MNHEY and CDR2 is SMNVEV (reference sequence). The CDR3 covers 14 residues. V was cut by 6 bases and J by 5 bases, with 16 bases left in between. The CDR3 nucleotides read TGTGCCAGCAGCGTTACAGGGATCTCTACTGAAGCTTTCTTT. Its protein is CASSVTGISTEAFF.